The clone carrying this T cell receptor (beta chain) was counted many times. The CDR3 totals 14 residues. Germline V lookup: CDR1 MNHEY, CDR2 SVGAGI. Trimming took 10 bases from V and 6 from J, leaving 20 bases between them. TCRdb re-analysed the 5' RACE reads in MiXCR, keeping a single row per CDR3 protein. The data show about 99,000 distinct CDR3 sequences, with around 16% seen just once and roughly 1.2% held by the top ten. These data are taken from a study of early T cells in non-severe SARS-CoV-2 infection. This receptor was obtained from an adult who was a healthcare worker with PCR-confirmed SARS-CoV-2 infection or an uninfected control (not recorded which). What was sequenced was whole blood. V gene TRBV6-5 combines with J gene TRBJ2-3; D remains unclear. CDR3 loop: CATLTSSEADTQYF. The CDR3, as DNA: TGTGCCACGCTAACCTCCTCAGAGGCGGATACGCAGTATTTT.